This TCR beta chain was sequenced during a study of shared clonotypes between healthy human individuals. The CD4+ fraction was divided into a CD45RA+ naive subset and a CD45RA-negative memory subset. The protocol was immunoSEQ multiplex PCR, while the TCRdb copy is restricted to in-frame clones and leaves out a portion. The table has a few million clones, about 92% seen once. V lost 6 bases and J lost 0; bases outside the gene matches: 5. This CDR3 has 15 amino acids. From germline, CDR1 is MDHEN and CDR2 SYDVKM. Material for sequencing was naive CD4+ T cells from PBMCs. Subset described: CD45RA+ positively selected. The V and J genes are TRBV28 and TRBJ1-5, with TRBD1 identical over 7 bases. This receptor was identified in a man aged 18 to 30 in good health. Some clones in this sample may be carry-over from other donors' samples. The CDR3 is CASRAAGGSNQPQHF. The CDR3 DNA reads as TGTGCCAGCAGGGCCGCAGGGGGTAGCAATCAGCCCCAGCATTTT.